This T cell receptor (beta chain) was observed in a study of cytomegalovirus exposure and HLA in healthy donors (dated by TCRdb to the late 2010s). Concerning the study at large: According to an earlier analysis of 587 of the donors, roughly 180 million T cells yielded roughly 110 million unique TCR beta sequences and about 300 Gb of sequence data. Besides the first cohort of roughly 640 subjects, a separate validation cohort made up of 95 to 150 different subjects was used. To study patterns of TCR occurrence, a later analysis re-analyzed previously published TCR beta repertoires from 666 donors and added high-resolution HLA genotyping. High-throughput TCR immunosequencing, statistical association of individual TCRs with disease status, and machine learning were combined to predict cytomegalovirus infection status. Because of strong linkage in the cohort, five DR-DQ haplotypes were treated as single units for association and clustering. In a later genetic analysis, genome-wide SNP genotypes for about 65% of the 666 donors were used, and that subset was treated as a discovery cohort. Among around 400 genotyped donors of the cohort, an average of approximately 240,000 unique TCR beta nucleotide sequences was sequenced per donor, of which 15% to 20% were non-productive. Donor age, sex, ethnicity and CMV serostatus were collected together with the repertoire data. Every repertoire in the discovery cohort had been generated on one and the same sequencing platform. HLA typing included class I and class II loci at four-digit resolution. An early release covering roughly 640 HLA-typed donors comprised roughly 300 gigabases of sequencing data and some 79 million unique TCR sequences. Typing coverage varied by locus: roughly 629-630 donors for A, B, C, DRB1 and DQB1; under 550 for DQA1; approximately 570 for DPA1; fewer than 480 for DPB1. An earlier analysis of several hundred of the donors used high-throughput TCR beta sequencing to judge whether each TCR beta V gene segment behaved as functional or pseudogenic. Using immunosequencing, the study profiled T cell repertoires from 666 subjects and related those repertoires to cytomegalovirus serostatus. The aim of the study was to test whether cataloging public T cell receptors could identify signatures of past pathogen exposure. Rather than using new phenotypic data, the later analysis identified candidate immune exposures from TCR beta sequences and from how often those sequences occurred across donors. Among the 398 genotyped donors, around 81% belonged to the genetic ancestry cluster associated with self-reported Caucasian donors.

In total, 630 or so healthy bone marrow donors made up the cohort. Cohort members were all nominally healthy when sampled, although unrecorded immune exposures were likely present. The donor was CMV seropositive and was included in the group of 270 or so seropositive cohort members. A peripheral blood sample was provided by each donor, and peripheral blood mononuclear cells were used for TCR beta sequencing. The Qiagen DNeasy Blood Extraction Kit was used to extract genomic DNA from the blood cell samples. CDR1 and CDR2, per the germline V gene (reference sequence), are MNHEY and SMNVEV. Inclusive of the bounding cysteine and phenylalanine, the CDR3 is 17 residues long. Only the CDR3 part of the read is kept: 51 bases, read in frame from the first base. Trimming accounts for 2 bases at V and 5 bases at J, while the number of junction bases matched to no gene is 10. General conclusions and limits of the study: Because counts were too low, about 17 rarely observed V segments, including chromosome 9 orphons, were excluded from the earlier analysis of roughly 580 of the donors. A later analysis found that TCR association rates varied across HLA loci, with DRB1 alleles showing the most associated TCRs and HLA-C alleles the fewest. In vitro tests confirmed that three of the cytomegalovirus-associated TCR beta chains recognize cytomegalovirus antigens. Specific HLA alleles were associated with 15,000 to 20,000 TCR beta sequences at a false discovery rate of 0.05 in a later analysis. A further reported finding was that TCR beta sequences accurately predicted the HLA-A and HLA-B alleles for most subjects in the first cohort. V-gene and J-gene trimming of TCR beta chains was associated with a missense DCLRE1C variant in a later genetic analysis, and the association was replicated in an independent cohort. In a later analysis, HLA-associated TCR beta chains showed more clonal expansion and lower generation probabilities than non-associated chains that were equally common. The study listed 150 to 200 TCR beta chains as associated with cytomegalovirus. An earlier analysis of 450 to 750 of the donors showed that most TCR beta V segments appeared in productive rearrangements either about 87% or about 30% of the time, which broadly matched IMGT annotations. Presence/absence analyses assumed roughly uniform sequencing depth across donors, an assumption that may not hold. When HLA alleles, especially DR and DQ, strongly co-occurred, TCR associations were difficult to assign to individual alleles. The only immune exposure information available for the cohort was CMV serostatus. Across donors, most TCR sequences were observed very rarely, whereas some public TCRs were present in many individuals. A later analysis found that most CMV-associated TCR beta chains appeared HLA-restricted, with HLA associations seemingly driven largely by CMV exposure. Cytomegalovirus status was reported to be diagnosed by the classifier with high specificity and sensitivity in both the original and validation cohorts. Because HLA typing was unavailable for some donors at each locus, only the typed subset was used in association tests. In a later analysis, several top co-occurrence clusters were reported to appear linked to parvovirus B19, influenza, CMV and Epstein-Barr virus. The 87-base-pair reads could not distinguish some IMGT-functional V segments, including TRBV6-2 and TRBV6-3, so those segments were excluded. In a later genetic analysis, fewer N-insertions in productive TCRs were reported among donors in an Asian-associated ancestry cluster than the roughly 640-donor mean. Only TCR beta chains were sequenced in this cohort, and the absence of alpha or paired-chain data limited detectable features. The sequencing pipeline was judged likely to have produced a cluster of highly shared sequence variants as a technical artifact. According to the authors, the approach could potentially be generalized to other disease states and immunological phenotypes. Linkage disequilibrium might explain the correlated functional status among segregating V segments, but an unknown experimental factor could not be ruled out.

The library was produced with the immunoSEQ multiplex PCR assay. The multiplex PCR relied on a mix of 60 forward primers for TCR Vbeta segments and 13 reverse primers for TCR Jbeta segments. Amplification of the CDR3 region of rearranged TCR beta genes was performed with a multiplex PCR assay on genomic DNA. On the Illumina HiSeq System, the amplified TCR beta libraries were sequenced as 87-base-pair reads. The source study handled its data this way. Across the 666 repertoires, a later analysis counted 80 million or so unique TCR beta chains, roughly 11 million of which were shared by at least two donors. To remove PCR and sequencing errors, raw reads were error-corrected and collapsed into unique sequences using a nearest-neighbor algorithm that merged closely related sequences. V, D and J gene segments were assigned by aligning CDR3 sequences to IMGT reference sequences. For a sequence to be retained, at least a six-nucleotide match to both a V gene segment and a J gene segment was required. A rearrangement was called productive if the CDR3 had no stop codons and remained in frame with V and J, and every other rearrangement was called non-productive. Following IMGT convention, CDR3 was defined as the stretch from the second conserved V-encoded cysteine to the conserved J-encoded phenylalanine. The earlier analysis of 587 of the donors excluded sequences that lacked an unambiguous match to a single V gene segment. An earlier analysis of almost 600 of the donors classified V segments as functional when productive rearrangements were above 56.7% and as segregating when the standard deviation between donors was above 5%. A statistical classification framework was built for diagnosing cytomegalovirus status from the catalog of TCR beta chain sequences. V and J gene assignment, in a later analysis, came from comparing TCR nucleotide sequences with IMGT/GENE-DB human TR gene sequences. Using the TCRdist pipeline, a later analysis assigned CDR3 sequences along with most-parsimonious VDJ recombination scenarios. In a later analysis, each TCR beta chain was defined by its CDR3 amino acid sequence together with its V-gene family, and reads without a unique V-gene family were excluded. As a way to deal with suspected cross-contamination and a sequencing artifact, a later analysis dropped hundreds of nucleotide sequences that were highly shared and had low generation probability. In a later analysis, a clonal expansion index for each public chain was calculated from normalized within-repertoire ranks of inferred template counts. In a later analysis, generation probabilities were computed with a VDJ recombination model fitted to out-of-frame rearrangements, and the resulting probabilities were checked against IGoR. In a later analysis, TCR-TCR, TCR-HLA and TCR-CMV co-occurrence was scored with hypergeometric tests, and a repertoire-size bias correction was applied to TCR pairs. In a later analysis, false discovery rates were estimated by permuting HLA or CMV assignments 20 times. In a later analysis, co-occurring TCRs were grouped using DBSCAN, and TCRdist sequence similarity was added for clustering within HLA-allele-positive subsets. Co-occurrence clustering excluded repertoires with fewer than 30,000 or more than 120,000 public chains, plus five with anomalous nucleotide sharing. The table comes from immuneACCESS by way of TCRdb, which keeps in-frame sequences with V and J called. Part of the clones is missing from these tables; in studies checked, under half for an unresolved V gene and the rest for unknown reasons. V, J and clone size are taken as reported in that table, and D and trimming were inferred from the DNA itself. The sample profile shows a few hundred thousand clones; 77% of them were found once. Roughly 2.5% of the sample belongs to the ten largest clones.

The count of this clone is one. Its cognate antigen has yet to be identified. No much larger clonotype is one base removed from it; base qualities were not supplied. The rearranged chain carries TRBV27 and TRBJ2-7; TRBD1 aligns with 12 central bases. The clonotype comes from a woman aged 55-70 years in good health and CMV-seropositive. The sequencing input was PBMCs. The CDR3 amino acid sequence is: CASSLLPEGTGGHEQYF. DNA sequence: TGTGCCAGCAGTTTACTACCGGAGGGGACAGGGGGCCACGAGCAGTACTTC.